This entry describes one T cell receptor (beta chain). Its antigen is undetermined. This specimen comes from a study of T cell responses to AZD1222 COVID-19 vaccine. Study conclusions and caveats: Per reports, nearly half of all spike-specific TCRs target regions that are unmutated in variants. With dominance at 160-218 and 743-854, vaccine-associated CD4 TCRs spanned spike. Donors skewed white British and female; clonal diversity was possibly underestimated.

Second-dose recipients at about 4 or about 12 weeks were treated as one pooled group. Germline V lookup: CDR1 SGHRS, CDR2 YFSETQ. Trimming removed 5 bases from V and 0 bases from J, with 12 bases in between. This CDR3 region has 15 residues. Clones were sequenced by immunoSEQ multiplex PCR, and TCRdb holds only the in-frame ones, with some missing. The sample consists of about 54,000 clones, more than 70% of them appearing once. The clonotype comes from an adult who received the AZD1222 COVID-19 vaccine. This chain links TRBV5-1 with TRBJ1-3; perhaps TRBD1 as D (5 bases). Sequences were derived from peripheral blood, sampled 28 days after the second AZD1222 dose. This CDR3 reads CASRLTANSGNTIYF. The CDR3 coding sequence is TGCGCCAGCAGATTGACAGCCAACTCTGGAAACACCATATATTTT.